One sample yielded the 5 T cell receptor beta chains listed below, sequenced in a study of T cells in Graves' hyperthyroidism and ophthalmopathy. Amplified TCR beta CDR3 regions derived from RNA transcripts. A set of HTBI primers served as the primers for a first-round RT-PCR of the TCR CDR3. TCRdb ran MiXCR on the multiplex PCR reads and lists one entry per CDR3 protein. This table has about 290,000 distinct CDR3 sequences, 12% to 15% appearing once. Material: blood. The source is a woman aged 40 to 50 with Graves' hyperthyroidism.

This clonotype was recorded many times. The chain uses TRBV2 and TRBJ1-2; weak D call: TRBD1 (6 bases). V dropped 7 bases and J dropped 7 bases, with 16 bases sitting between them. This CDR3 contains 13 residues. Germline V gene data show CDR1 as SNHLY and CDR2 as FYNNEI. The CDR3 is CASIVGGGSGYTF. The CDR3 DNA reads TGTGCCAGCATCGTAGGGGGAGGGAGTGGCTACACCTTC. Based on the CDR3 plus reference TRBV2 and TRBJ1-2, the full variable domain is EPEVTQTPSHQVTQMGQEVILRCVPISNHLYFYWYRQILGQKVEFLVSFYNNEISEKSEIFDDQFSVERPDGSNFTLKIRSTKLEDSAMYFCASIVGGGSGYTFGSGTRLTVV.

This clonotype has at least ten counts. V is TRBV12-3 or TRBV12-4 and J is TRBJ2-1; no clear D. V was shortened by 6 bases and J by 1 base, with 13 bases between the two germline ends. This CDR3 is 15 amino acids long. CDR3 residues: CASRDSTLSYNEQFF. The CDR3 nucleotides are TGTGCCAGCAGGGATTCCACCCTATCCTACAATGAGCAGTTCTTC.

This clonotype has more than one count but fewer than ten. The rearrangement links TRBV7-9 to TRBJ2-1; perhaps TRBD1 as D (6 bases). Trimming pared 4 bases from V and 14 bases from J, leaving 15 bases between. The CDR3 extends over 12 amino acids. Germline-derived CDR1 and CDR2 are SEHNR and FQNEAQ (reference sequence). CDR3 amino acids: CASSSPAKGEFF. The CDR3 DNA reads TGTGCCAGCAGCTCCCCTGCCAAGGGGGAGTTCTTC.

This clonotype has a count of ten or more. The gene calls are TRBV28 and TRBJ2-3; perhaps TRBD2 as D (6 bases). The CDR3 contains 18 residues. The germline gives CDR1 MDHEN, CDR2 SYDVKM. Trimming pared 4 bases from V and 2 bases from J, leaving 22 bases between. CDR3: CASSSPFLEGGITDTQYF. CDR3 in DNA: TGTGCCAGCAGTTCCCCTTTTTTAGAAGGAGGGATCACAGATACGCAGTATTTT.

This clonotype was seen only a few times. This chain uses TRBV5-5 with TRBJ2-3; D is uncertain. CDR1 is SGHKS, CDR2 YYEKEE, per germline (reference sequence). Trimming removed 4 bases at V and 0 bases at J, with 12 bases between. This CDR3 has 15 residues. CDR3 sequence: CASSMDGTSTDTQYF. CDR3 DNA: TGTGCCAGCAGCATGGACGGTACTAGCACAGATACGCAGTATTTT.